This section outlines one TCR beta chain sequence together with its context. This entry is derived from a study of blood T cell repertoires in COVID-19. As for the study in general: Acute-phase and convalescent COVID-19 samples originated in the United States, Italy and Spain.

Trimming at V came to 4 bases and at J to 7 bases, leaving 22 bases not matched to a gene. The CDR3 runs 19 residues. Germline V gene data show CDR1 as GTSNPN and CDR2 as SVGIG (reference sequence). Enrollees, roughly 18 to 95 years old, lived in roughly 24 US areas. The authors' processing: Using reference gene primer amplification, nucleated cell counts were estimated. Sequencing used immunoSEQ multiplex PCR; TCRdb keeps in-frame clones, though not all of them. V, J and clone size are those of that table, while D and trimming were read from the DNA. The sample shows around 190,000 clones, 84% of them seen only once.

This TCR derives from a woman under 40 who had been exposed to COVID-19. The J gene is TRBJ1-6, the V gene TRBV30; TRBD1 aligns across 7 bases. Sequenced material: PBMCs or T cells enriched from blood (not recorded which). The CDR3 is CAWNGRIHNMWDRNSPLHF. The DNA of the CDR3 is TGTGCCTGGAATGGTCGTATCCATAATATGTGGGACAGAAATTCACCCCTCCACTTT.